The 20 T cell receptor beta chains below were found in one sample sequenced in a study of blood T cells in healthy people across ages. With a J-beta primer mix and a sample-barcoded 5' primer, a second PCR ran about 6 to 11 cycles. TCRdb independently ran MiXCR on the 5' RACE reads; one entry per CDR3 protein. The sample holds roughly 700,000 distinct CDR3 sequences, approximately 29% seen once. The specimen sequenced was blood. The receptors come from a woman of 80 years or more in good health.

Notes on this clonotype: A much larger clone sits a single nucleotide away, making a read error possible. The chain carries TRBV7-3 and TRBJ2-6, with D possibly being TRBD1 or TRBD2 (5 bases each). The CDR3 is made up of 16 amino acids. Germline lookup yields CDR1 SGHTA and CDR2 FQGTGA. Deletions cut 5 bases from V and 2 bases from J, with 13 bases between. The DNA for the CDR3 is TGTGCCAGCAGCCCCATGAGGGGAGCTGGGGCCAACGTCCTGACTTTC. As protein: CASSPMRGAGANVLTF.

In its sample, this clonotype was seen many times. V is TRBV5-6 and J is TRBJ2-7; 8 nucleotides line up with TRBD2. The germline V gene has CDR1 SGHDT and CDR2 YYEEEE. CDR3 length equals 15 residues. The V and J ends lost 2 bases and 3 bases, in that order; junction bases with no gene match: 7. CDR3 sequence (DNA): TGTGCCAGCAGCTTTGGGATAGCGGGGATCTACGAGCAGTACTTC. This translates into CASSFGIAGIYEQYF.

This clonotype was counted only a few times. The CDR3 DNA follows: TGTGCCATCGGGGGGGCTAGCGGGGGGCGGCAGGCAGATACGCAGTATTTT. It specifies CAIGGASGGRQADTQYF. The rearrangement uses TRBV10-3 and TRBJ2-3; 11 nucleotides align to TRBD2. Trimming removed 8 bases from V and 4 bases from J; junction bases left unmatched: 14. Germline V lookup: CDR1 ENHRY, CDR2 SYGVKD. The length of the CDR3 is 17 residues.

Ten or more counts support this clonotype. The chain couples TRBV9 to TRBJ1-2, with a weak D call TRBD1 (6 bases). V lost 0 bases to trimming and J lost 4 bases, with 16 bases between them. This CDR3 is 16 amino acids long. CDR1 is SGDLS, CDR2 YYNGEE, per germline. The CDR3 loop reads CASSVGGGGILYGYTF. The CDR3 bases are TGTGCCAGCAGCGTAGGAGGAGGGGGGATTCTCTATGGCTACACCTTC.

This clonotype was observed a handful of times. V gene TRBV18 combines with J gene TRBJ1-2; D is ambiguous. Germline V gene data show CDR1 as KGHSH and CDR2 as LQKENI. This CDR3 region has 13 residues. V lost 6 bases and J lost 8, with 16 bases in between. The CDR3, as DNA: TGTGCCAGCTCCCTCTCGTTACCCCTCGGCTACACCTTC. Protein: CASSLSLPLGYTF.

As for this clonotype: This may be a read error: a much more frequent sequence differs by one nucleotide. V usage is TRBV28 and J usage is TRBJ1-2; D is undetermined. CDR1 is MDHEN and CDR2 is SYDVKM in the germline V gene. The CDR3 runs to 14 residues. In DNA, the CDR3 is TGTGCCAGCAGTCTATGGGGATTTGGTTATGGCTACACCTTC. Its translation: CASSLWGFGYGYTF.

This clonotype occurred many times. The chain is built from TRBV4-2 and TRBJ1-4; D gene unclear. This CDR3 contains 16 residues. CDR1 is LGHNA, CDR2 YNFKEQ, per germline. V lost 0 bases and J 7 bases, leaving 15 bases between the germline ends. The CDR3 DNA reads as TGTGCCAGCAGCCAAGATCCAGCACGGTCGGGTGAAAAACTGTTTTTT. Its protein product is CASSQDPARSGEKLFF.

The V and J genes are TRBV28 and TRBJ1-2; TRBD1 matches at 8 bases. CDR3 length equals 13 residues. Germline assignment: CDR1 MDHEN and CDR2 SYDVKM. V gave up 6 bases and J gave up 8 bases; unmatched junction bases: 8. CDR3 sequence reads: CASRSSGGYGYTF. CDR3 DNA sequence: TGTGCCAGCAGATCCTCAGGGGGCTACGGCTACACCTTC.

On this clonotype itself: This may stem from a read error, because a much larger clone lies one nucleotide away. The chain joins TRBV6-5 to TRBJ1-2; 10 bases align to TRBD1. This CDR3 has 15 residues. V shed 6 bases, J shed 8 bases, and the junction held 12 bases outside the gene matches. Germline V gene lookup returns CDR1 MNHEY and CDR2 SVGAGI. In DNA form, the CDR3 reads TGTGCCAGCAGGGAAAGCAGGGACAGGGGACAGGGCTACACCTTC. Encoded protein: CASRESRDRGQGYTF.

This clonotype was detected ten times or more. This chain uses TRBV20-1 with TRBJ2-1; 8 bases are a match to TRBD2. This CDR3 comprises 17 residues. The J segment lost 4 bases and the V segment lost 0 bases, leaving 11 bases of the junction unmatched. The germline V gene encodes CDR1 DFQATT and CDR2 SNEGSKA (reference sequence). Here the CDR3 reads CSARDLGGGHKYNEQFF. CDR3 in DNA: TGCAGTGCTAGAGATCTCGGCGGGGGGCACAAATACAATGAGCAGTTCTTC.

Here the CDR3 DNA reads TGCAGTGCTAGTGTAAGGTCAGATACGCAGTATTTT. Translated, it gives CSASVRSDTQYF. The V call is TRBV20-1, the J call TRBJ2-3; D gene uncertain. The CDR3 runs to 12 residues. Trimming pared 3 bases from V and 4 bases from J, leaving 8 bases between. CDR1 DFQATT and CDR2 SNEGSKA come from the germline V gene (reference sequence).

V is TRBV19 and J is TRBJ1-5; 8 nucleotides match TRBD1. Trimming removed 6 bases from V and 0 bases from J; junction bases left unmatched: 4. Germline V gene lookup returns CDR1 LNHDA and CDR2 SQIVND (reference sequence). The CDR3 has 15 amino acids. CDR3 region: CASRQGAHSNQPQHF. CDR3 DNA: TGTGCCAGTAGGCAGGGGGCCCATAGCAATCAGCCCCAGCATTTT. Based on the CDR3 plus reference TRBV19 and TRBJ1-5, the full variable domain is DGGITQSPKYLFRKEGQNVTLSCEQNLNHDAMYWYRQDPGQGLRLIYYSQIVNDFQKGDIAEGYSVSREKKESFPLTVTSAQKNPTAFYLCASRQGAHSNQPQHFGDGTRLSIL.

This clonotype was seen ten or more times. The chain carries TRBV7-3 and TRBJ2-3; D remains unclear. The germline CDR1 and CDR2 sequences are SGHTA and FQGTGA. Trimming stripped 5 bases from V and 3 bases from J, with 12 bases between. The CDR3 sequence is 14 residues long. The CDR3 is CASSQFGPTDTQYF. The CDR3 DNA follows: TGTGCCAGCAGCCAATTCGGGCCTACAGATACGCAGTATTTT.

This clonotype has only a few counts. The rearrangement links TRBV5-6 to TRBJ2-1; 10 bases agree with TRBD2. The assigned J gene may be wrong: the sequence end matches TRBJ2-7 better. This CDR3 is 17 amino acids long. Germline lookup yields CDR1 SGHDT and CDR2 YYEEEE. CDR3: CASSSRLAGVSYNEQYF. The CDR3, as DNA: TGTGCCAGCAGCTCTCGACTAGCGGGCGTTTCCTACAATGAGCAGTACTTC.

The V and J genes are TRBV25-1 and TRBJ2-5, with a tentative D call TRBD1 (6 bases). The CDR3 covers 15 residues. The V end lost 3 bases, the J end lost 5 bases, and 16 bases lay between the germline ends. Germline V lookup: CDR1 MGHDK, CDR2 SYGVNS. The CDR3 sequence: CASSEQGFLLETQYF. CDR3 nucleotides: TGTGCCAGCAGTGAGCAGGGGTTTCTCTTGGAGACCCAGTACTTC.

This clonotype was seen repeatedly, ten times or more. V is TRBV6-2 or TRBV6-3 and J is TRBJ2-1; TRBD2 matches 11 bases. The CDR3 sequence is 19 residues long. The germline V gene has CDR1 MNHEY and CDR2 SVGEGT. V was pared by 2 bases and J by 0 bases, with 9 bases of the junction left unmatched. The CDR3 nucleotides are TGTGCCAGCAGTTACCTAGCGGGGGGCCCCCTGAGCTCCTACAATGAGCAGTTCTTC. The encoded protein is CASSYLAGGPLSSYNEQFF.

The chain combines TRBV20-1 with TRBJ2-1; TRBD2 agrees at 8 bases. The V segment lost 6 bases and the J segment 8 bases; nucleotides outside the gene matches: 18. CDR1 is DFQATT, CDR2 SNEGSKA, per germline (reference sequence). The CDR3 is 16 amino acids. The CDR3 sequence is CSARIWGREAMDEQFF. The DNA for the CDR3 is TGCAGTGCCAGAATCTGGGGGCGGGAGGCAATGGATGAGCAGTTCTTC.

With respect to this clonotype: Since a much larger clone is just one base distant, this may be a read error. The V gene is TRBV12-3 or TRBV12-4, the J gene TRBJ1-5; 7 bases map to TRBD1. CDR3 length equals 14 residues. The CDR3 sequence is CASSRDSWNQPRHF. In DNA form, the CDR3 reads TGTGCCAGCAGCAGGGACAGTTGGAATCAGCCCCGGCATTTT.

DNA of the CDR3: TGTGCCACCAGCAGAGTGGGGGGGGGCACCTACAATGAGCAGTTCTTC. It codes for CATSRVGGGTYNEQFF. The chain recombines TRBV15 with TRBJ2-1; a possible D gene is TRBD2 (7 bases). Trimming left V 1 base short and J 2 bases short, with 12 bases between. This CDR3 contains 16 residues. Per the germline V gene, CDR1 is LNHNV and CDR2 is YYDKDF (reference sequence).

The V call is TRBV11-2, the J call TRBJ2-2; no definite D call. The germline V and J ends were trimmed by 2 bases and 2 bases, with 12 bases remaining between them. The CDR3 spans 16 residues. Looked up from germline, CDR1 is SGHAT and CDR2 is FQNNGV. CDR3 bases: TGTGCCAGCAGCTTAAATAGGCAGCTTAACACCGGGGAGCTGTTTTTT. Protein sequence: CASSLNRQLNTGELFF.